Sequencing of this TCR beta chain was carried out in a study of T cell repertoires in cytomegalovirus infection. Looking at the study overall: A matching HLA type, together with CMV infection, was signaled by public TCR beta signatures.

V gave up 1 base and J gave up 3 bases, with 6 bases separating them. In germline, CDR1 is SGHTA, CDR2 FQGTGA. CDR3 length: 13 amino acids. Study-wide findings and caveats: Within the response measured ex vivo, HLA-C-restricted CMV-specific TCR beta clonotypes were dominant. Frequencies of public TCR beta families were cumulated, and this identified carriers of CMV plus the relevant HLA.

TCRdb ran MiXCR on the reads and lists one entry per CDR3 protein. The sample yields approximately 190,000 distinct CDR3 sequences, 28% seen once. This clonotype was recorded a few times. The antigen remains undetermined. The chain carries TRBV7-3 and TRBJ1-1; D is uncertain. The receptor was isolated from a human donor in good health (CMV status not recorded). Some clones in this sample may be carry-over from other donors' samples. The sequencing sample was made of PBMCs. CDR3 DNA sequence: TGTGCCAGCAGCTTAAAGGTGGACACTGAAGCTTTCTTT. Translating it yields CASSLKVDTEAFF.